These 10 T cell receptor beta chains share one sample of origin, sequenced in a study of naive and memory T cell subsets. The SP2 primer and nested alpha and beta constant region primers amplified ligated cDNA in four rounds. TCRdb fed the 5' RACE reads into MiXCR, producing one record per CDR3 protein. The sample carries tens of thousands of distinct CDR3 sequences, approximately 8% recorded once. The library had UMIs added by 3' ligation of an oligonucleotide to TCR cDNA. These receptors originate from a female donor in good health.

This clonotype was recorded many times. The rearrangement links TRBV9 to TRBJ2-2; 7 bases line up with TRBD2. Trimming took 3 bases from V and 4 from J; bases not matched to a gene: 6. This CDR3 region has 15 residues. Germline loops: CDR1 SGDLS, CDR2 YYNGEE. The CDR3, as DNA: TGTGCCAGCAGCGAATCGGGAGGAGTCACCGGGGAGCTGTTTTTT. It translates to CASSESGGVTGELFF.

This clonotype has ten or more counts. The gene calls are TRBV6-1 and TRBJ1-2, with D unclear. The CDR3 runs 13 residues. V lost 1 base to trimming and J lost 4 bases, with 7 bases between them. Germline V lookup: CDR1 MNHNS, CDR2 SASEGT. CDR3 DNA: TGTGCCAGCAGTGAAGTAGGAGCCTATGGCTACACCTTC. As protein: CASSEVGAYGYTF.

This chain uses TRBV19 with TRBJ2-1, with no clear D. Germline V CDR1 and CDR2: LNHDA, SQIVND (reference sequence). The germline V and J ends were trimmed by 5 bases and 4 bases, with 12 bases remaining between them. The CDR3 spans 14 residues. The CDR3 loop reads CASSVGTDYNEQFF. As DNA, the CDR3 is TGTGCCAGTAGTGTAGGAACAGATTACAATGAGCAGTTCTTC.

This clonotype was found many times. CDR3: CASRAGQRYQETQYF. CDR3 sequence (DNA): TGTGCCAGCAGAGCGGGACAGAGATACCAAGAGACCCAGTACTTC. The V and J genes are TRBV2 and TRBJ2-5; D assignment may be TRBD1 or TRBD2 (7 bases each). The germline gives CDR1 SNHLY, CDR2 FYNNEI. CDR3 length equals 15 residues. The germline V and J ends were trimmed by 6 bases and 0 bases, with 14 bases remaining between them.

The chain joins TRBV20-1 to TRBJ1-1; TRBD1 matches at 8 bases. Trimming cost V 2 bases and J 7 bases; bases outside gene matches: 12. The CDR3 is made up of 15 amino acids. Germline V gene lookup returns CDR1 DFQATT and CDR2 SNEGSKA (reference sequence). CDR3 bases: TGCAGTGCTAGACTGGGACAGGCGGAGGGAGGTGAAGCTTTCTTT. Its protein is CSARLGQAEGGEAFF.

The rearrangement links TRBV29-1 to TRBJ2-3; tentative D call: TRBD2 (6 bases). CDR3 size: 15 residues. Germline V gene sequence: CDR1 SQVTM, CDR2 ANQGSEA. Trimming removed 1 base from V and 0 bases from J, with 11 bases in between. The CDR3 DNA sequence: TGCAGCGTTGAAGGCGGGACGAGGAGCACAGATACGCAGTATTTT. It encodes CSVEGGTRSTDTQYF.

This chain joins TRBV6-2 or TRBV6-3 and TRBJ2-7, with D possibly matching TRBD2 (6 bases). The ends were cut back, 6 bases at V and 0 bases at J, with 12 bases in the middle. The CDR3 totals 14 residues. The germline V gene has CDR1 MNHEY and CDR2 SVGEGT. CDR3 sequence: CASSLGLPSYEQYF. The CDR3 nucleotides are TGTGCCAGCAGCCTGGGACTGCCCTCCTACGAGCAGTACTTC.

This clonotype was seen at least ten times. The rearrangement links TRBV7-9 to TRBJ1-5; 8 bases align to TRBD1. CDR1 SEHNR and CDR2 FQNEAQ come from the germline V gene (reference sequence). The CDR3 has 15 residues. Unmatched junction bases numbered 9, after V lost 4 bases and J lost 7 bases. In DNA form, the CDR3 reads TGTGCCAGCAGCTCGGACAGGGAGCGGCAGCAGCCCCAGCATTTT. Translating it yields CASSSDRERQQPQHF.

This chain uses TRBV28 with TRBJ1-5; no firm D call. The CDR3 has 14 amino acids. Trimming removed 6 bases from V and 4 bases from J, with 13 bases in between. Germline-derived CDR1 and CDR2 are MDHEN and SYDVKM. In DNA, the CDR3 is TGTGCCAGCAGCCCCATTCTTGGGAATCAGCCCCAGCATTTT. Protein: CASSPILGNQPQHF.

This clonotype came up a few times. J is TRBJ1-1 and V is TRBV5-1; D is possibly TRBD1 (5 bases). Germline V gene lookup returns CDR1 SGHRS and CDR2 YFSETQ. The V end was cut by 1 base, the J end by 0 bases, with 19 bases between. The CDR3 is made up of 18 amino acids. The CDR3 sequence is CASSLNGPEGFMNTEAFF. Written as DNA, the CDR3 is TGCGCCAGCAGCTTGAATGGCCCTGAGGGGTTCATGAACACTGAAGCTTTCTTT.